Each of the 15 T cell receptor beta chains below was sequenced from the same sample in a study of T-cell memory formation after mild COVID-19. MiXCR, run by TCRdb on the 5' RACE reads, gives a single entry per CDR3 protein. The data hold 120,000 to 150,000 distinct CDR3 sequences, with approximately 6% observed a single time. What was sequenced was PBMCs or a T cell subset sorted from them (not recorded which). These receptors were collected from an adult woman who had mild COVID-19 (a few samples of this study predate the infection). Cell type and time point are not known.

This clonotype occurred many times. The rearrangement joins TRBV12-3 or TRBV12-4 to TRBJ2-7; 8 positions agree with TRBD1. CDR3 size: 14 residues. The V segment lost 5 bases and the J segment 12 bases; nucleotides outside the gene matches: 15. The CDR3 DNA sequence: TGTGCCAGCAGTCCACTTCGGGGGACAGGCCTACTGTACTTC. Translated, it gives CASSPLRGTGLLYF.

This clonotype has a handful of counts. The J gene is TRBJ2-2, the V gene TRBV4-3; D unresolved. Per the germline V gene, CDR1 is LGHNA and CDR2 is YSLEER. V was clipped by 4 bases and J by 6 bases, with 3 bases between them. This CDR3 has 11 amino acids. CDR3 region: CASSRAGELFF. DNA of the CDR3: TGCGCCAGCAGCCGGGCCGGGGAGCTGTTTTTT.

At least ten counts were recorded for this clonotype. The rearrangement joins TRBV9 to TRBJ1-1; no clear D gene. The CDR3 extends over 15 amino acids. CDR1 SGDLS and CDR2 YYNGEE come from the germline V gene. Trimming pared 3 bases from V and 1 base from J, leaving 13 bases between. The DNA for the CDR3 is TGTGCCAGCAGCGCCCTTCAAAGGGCGAACACTGAAGCTTTCTTT. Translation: CASSALQRANTEAFF.

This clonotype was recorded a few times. CDR3 in amino acids: CASSSGPLRAAGELFF. The DNA of the CDR3 is TGTGCCAGCAGTTCGGGGCCCCTTAGGGCCGCCGGGGAGCTGTTTTTT. The chain combines TRBV6-5 with TRBJ2-2; perhaps D is TRBD1 or TRBD2 (5 bases each). The CDR3 runs to 16 residues. Looked up from germline, CDR1 is MNHEY and CDR2 is SVGAGI. Trimming pared 4 bases from V and 6 bases from J, leaving 18 bases between.

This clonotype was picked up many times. This CDR3 is CASSFVGTGSEQFF. The CDR3 region has the DNA TGTGCCAGCAGCTTTGTGGGGACAGGCTCTGAGCAGTTCTTC. This chain uses TRBV5-4 with TRBJ2-1; 8 bases line up with TRBD1. Losses at the gene ends were 2 bases for V and 9 bases for J; bases not matched to a gene: 7. Germline-derived CDR1 and CDR2 are SGHNT and YYREEE (reference sequence). This CDR3 has 14 amino acids.

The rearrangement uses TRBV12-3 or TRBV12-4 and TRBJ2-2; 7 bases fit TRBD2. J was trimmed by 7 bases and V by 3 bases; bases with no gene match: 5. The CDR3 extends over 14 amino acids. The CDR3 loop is CASSLGGSIGELFF. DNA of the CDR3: TGTGCCAGCAGTTTGGGGGGGTCAATCGGGGAGCTGTTTTTT.

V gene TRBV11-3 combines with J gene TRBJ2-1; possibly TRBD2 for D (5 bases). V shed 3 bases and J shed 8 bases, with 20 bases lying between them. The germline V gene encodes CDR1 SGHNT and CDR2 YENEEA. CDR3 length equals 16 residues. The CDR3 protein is CASSFRFVAPDHEQFF. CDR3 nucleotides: TGTGCCAGCAGCTTTCGATTTGTAGCGCCGGACCATGAGCAGTTCTTC. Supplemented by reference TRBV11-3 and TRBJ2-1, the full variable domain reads EAGVVQSPRYKIIEKKQPVAFWCNPISGHNTLYWYLQNLGQGPELLIRYENEEAVDDSQLPKDRFSAERLKGVDSTLKIQPAELGDSAVYLCASSFRFVAPDHEQFFGPGTRLTVL.

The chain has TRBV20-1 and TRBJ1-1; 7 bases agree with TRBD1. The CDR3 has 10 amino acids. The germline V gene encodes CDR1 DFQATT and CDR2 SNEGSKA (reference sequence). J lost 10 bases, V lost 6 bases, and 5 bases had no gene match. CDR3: CSAWDSGAFF. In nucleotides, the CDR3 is TGCAGTGCCTGGGACAGTGGAGCTTTCTTT.

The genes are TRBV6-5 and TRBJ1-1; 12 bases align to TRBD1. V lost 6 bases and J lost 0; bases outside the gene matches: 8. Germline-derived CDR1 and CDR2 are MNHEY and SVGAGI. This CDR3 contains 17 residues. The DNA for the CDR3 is TGTGCCAGCAGACTAGGGGGACAGGGGGCTATGAACACTGAAGCTTTCTTT. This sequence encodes CASRLGGQGAMNTEAFF.

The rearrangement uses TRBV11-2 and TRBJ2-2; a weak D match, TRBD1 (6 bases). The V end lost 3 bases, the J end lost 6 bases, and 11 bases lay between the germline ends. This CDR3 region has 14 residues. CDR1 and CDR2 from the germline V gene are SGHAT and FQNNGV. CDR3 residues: CASSFSGVAGELFF. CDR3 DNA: TGTGCCAGCAGCTTTTCAGGGGTGGCCGGGGAGCTGTTTTTT.

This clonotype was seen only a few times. Here the CDR3 DNA reads TGCGCCAGCATCAAAGAAATGGCGAACACCGGGGAGCTGTTTTTT. Amino acid sequence: CASIKEMANTGELFF. This chain connects TRBV5-1 to TRBJ2-2, with unresolved D. Trimming cost V 6 bases and J 0 bases, with 12 bases left between them. Germline V CDR1 and CDR2: SGHRS, YFSETQ. The CDR3 is made up of 15 amino acids.

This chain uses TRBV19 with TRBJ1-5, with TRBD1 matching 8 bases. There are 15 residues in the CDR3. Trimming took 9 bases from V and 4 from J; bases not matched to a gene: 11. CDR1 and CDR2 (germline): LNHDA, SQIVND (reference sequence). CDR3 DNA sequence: TGTGCCAGCCACAGACAGGGGATAGGTAATCAGCCCCAGCATTTT. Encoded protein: CASHRQGIGNQPQHF.

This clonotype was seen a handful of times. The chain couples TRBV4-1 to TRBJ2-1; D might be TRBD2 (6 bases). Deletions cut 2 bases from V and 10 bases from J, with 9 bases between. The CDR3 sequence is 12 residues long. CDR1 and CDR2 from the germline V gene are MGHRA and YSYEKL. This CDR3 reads CASSQPLAEQFF. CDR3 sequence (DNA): TGCGCCAGCAGCCAACCACTAGCCGAGCAGTTCTTC.

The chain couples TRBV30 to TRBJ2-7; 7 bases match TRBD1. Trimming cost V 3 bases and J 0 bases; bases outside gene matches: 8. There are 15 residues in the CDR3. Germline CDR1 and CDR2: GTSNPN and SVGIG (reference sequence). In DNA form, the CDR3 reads TGTGCCTGGAGGGAAAACAGGGGCCTCTCCTACGAGCAGTACTTC. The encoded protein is CAWRENRGLSYEQYF.

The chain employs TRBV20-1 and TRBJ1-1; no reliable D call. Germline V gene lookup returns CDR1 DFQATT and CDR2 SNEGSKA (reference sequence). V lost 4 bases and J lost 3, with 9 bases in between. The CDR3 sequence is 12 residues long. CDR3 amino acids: CSATNKDTEAFF. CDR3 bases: TGCAGTGCTACGAATAAGGACACTGAAGCTTTCTTT.